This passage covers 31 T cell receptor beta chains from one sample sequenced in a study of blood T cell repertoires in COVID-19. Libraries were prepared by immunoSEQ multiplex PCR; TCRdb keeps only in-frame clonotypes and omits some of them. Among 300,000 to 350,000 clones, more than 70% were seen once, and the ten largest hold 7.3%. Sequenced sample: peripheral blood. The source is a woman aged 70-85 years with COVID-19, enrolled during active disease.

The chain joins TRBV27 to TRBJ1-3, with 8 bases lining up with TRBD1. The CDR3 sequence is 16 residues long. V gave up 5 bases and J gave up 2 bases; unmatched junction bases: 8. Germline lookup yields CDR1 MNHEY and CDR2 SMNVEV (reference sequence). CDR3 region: CASSPGQGFTGNTIYF. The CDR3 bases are TGTGCCAGCAGTCCCGGACAGGGTTTCACTGGAAACACCATATATTTT.

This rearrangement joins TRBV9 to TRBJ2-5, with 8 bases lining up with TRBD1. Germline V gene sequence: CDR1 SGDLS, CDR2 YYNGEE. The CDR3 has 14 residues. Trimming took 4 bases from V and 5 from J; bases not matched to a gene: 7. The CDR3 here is CASSPMTGEETQYF. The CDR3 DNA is TGTGCCAGCAGCCCTATGACAGGGGAGGAGACCCAGTACTTC. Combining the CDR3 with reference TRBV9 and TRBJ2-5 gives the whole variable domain DSGVTQTPKHLITATGQRVTLRCSPRSGDLSVYWYQQSLDQGLQFLIQYYNGEERAKGNILERFSAQQFPDLHSELNLSSLELGDSALYFCASSPMTGEETQYFGPGTRLLVL.

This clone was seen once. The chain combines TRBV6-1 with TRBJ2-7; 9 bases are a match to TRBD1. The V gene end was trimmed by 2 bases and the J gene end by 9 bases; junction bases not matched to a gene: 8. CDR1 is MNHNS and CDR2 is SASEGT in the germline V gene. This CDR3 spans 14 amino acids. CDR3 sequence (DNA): TGTGCCAGCAGTGAATTGGGACAGGGAAGGTGGCAGTACTTC. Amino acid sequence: CASSELGQGRWQYF.

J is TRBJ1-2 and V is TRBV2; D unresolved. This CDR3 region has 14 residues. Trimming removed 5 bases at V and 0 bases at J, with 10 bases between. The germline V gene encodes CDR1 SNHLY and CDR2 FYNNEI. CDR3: CASSSTEANYGYTF. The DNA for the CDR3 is TGTGCCAGCAGTTCTACAGAAGCTAACTATGGCTACACCTTC.

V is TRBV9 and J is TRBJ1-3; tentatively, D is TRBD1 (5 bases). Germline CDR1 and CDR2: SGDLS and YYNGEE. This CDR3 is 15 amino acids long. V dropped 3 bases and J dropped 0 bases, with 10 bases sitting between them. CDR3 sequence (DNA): TGTGCCAGCAGCGCCTCGGGGGGCTCTGGAAACACCATATATTTT. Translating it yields CASSASGGSGNTIYF.

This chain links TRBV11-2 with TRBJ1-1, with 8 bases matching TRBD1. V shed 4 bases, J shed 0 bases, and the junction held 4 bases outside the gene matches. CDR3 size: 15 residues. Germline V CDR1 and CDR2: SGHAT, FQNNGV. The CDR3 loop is CASSWGTGMNTEAFF. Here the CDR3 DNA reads TGTGCCAGCAGCTGGGGGACAGGAATGAACACTGAAGCTTTCTTT.

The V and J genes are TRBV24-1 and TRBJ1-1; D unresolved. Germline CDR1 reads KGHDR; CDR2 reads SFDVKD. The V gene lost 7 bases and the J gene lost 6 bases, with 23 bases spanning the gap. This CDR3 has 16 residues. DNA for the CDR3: TGTGCCACCAGCCGAAGCACTCCAGCCGGGGTAGCTGAAGCTTTCTTT. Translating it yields CATSRSTPAGVAEAFF.

In nucleotides, the CDR3 is TGTGCCAGTCCGTTCAGGGACACTGAAGCTTTCTTT. Translation gives CASPFRDTEAFF. The rearrangement uses TRBV2 and TRBJ1-1, with TRBD1 as a possible D gene (5 bases). The CDR3 is 12 amino acids. Germline assignment: CDR1 SNHLY and CDR2 FYNNEI. V was clipped by 9 bases and J by 3 bases, with 11 bases between them.

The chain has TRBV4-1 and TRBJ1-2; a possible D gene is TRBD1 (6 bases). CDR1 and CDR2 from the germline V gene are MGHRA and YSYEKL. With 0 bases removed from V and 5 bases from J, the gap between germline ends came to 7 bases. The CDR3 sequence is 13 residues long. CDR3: CASSQDGQYGYTF. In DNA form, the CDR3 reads TGCGCCAGCAGCCAAGATGGACAGTATGGCTACACCTTC.

The CDR3 nucleotides are TGTGCCAGCAGCCAAGAAAGAGGGCAGGGGCCGGGGGAGCAGTACTTC. Translation gives CASSQERGQGPGEQYF. This rearrangement joins TRBV3-1 (or the pseudogene TRBV3-2) to TRBJ2-7; D is possibly TRBD1 (6 bases). Germline CDR1 and CDR2: LGHDT and YNNKEL (reference sequence). This CDR3 spans 16 amino acids. Between the trimmed V and J ends, which lost 0 bases and 7 bases, there was a span of 19 bases.

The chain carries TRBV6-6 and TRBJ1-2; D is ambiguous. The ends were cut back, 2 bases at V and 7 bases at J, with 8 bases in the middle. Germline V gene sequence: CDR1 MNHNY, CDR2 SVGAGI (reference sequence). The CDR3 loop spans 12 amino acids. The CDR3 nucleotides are TGTGCCAGCAGTTACACCGCAGGTGGCTACACCTTC. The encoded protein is CASSYTAGGYTF.

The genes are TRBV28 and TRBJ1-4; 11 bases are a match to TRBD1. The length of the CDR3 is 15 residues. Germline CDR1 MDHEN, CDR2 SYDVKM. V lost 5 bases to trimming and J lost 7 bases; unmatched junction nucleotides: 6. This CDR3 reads CASSPGTGGGEKLFF. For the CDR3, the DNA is TGTGCCAGCAGTCCCGGGACAGGGGGAGGTGAAAAACTGTTTTTT.

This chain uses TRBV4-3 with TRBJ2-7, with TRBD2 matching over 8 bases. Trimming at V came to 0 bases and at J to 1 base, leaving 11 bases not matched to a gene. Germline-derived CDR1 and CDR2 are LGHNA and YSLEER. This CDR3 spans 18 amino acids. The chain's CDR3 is CASSQEPNRGGVSYEQYF. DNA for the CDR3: TGCGCCAGCAGCCAAGAACCGAATCGGGGGGGCGTATCCTACGAGCAGTACTTC.

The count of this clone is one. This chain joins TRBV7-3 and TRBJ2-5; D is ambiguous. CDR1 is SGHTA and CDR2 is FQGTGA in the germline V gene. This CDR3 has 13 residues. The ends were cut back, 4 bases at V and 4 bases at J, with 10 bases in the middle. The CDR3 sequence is CASSSLGSETQYF. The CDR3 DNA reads TGTGCCAGCAGCTCACTCGGGTCAGAGACCCAGTACTTC.

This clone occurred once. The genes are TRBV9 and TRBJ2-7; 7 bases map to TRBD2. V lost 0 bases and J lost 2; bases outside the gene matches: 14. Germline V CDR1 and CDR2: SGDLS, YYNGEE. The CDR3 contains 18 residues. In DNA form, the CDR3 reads TGTGCCAGCAGCGTAGGGGCCGACTCGCAGCGGGGAGCCTACGAGCAGTACTTC. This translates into CASSVGADSQRGAYEQYF.

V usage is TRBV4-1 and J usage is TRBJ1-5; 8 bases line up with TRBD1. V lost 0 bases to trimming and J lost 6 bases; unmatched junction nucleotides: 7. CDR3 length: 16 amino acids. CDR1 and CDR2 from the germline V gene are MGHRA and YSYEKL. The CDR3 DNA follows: TGCGCCAGCAGCCAAGAGGCAGGGGGCTCCAGTCAGCCCCAGCATTTT. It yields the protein CASSQEAGGSSQPQHF.

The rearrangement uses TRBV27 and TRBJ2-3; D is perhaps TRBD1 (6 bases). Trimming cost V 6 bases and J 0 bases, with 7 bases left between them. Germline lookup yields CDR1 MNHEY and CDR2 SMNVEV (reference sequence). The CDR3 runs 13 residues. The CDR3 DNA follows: TGTGCCAGCAGGAGGGGGAGCACAGATACGCAGTATTTT. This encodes CASRRGSTDTQYF.

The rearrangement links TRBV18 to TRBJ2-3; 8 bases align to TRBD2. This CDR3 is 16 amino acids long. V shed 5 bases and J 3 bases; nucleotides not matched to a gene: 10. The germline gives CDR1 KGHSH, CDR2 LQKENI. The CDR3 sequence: CASSSVAGHPTDTQYF. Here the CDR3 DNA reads TGTGCCAGCTCATCAGTAGCGGGACACCCGACAGATACGCAGTATTTT.

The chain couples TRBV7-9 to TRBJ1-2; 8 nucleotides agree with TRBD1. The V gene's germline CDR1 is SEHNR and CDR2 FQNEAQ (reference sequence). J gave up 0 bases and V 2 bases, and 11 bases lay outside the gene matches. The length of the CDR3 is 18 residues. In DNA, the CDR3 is TGTGCCAGCAGCTTACCCCGGACAGGGACCCCAGCTAACTATGGCTACACCTTC. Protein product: CASSLPRTGTPANYGYTF. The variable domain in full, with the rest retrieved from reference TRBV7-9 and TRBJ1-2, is DTGVSQNPRHKITKRGQNVTFRCDPISEHNRLYWYRQTLGQGPEFLTYFQNEAQLEKSRLLSDRFSAERPKGSFSTLEIQRTEQGDSAMYLCASSLPRTGTPANYGYTFGSGTRLTVV.

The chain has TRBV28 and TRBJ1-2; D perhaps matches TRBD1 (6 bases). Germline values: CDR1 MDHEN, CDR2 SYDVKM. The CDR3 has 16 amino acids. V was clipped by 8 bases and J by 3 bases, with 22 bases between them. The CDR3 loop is CASFHPGVTDYYGYTF. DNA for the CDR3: TGTGCCAGCTTTCATCCAGGGGTTACCGACTACTATGGCTACACCTTC.

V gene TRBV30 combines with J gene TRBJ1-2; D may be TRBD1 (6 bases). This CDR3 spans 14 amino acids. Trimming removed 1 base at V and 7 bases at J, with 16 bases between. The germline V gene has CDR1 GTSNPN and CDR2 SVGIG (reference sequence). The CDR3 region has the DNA TGTGCCTGGAGTGGCAGACAGGCTAGGGCTGGCTACACCTTC. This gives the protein CAWSGRQARAGYTF.

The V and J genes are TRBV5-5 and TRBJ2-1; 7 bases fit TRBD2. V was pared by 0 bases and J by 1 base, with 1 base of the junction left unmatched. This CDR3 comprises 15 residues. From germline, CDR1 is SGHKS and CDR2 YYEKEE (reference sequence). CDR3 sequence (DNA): TGTGCCAGCAGCTTGGACGGGGGGTCCTACAATGAGCAGTTCTTC. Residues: CASSLDGGSYNEQFF.

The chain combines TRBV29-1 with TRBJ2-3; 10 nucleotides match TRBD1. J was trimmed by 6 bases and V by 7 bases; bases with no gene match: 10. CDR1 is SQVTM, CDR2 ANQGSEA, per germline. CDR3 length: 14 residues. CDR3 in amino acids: CSGGTGVPLDTQYF. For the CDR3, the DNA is TGCAGCGGAGGGACAGGGGTACCTCTGGATACGCAGTATTTT.

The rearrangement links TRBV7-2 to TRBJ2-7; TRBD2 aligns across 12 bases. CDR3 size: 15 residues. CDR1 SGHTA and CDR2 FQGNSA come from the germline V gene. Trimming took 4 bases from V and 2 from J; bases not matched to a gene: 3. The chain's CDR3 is CASSSPSGGAYEQYF. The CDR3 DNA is TGTGCCAGCAGCTCCCCTAGCGGGGGGGCCTACGAGCAGTACTTC.

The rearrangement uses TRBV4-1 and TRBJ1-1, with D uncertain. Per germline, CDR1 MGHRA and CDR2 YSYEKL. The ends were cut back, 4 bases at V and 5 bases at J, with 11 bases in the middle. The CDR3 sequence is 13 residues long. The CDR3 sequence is CASSPRGGTEAFF. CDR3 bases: TGCGCCAGCAGCCCCCGGGGAGGAACTGAAGCTTTCTTT.

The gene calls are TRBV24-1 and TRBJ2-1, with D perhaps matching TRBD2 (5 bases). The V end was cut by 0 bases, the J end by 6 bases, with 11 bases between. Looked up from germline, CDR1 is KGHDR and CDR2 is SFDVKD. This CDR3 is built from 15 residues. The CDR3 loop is CATSDLHGIPNEQFF. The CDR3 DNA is TGTGCCACCAGTGATTTGCACGGGATCCCCAATGAGCAGTTCTTC.

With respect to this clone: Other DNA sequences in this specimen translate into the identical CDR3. The CDR3 coding sequence is TGTGCCAGCAGCGTAGGCGGGGTGGAGACCCAGTACTTC. The encoded protein is CASSVGGVETQYF. V gene TRBV9 combines with J gene TRBJ2-5, with a possible D match to TRBD2 (6 bases). The CDR3 extends over 13 amino acids. Looked up from germline, CDR1 is SGDLS and CDR2 is YYNGEE. V was trimmed by 0 bases and J by 5 bases, leaving 8 bases between them.

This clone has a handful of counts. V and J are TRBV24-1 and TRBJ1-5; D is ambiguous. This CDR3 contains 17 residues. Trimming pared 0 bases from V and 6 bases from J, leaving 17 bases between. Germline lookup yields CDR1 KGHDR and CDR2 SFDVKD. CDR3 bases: TGTGCCACCAGTGATTTGCGAGGGCCGGGGTGGCGTCAGCCCCAGCATTTT. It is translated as CATSDLRGPGWRQPQHF.

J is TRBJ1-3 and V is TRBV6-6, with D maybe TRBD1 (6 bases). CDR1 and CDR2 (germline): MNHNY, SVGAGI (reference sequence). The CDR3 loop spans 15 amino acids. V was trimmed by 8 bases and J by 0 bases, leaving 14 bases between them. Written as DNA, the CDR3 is TGTGCCAGCCTTAGCCAGGGGAGCTCTGGAAACACCATATATTTT. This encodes CASLSQGSSGNTIYF.

The CDR3 protein is CASSDMTVIQGETQYF. CDR3 nucleotide sequence: TGTGCCAGCAGCGATATGACTGTTATCCAGGGGGAGACCCAGTACTTC. This chain joins TRBV5-6 and TRBJ2-5; D is perhaps TRBD1 (6 bases). Trimming pared 4 bases from V and 5 bases from J, leaving 21 bases between. The CDR3 has 16 residues. Germline V gene lookup returns CDR1 SGHDT and CDR2 YYEEEE.

The CDR3 region has the DNA TGTGCCAGTAGTCTCAGCGGTCCAGATACGCAGTATTTT. Translated, it gives CASSLSGPDTQYF. The chain has TRBV19 and TRBJ2-3; a weak D match, TRBD2 (5 bases). Trimming took 5 bases from V and 4 from J, leaving 10 bases between them. Germline-derived CDR1 and CDR2 are LNHDA and SQIVND (reference sequence). This CDR3 spans 13 amino acids.